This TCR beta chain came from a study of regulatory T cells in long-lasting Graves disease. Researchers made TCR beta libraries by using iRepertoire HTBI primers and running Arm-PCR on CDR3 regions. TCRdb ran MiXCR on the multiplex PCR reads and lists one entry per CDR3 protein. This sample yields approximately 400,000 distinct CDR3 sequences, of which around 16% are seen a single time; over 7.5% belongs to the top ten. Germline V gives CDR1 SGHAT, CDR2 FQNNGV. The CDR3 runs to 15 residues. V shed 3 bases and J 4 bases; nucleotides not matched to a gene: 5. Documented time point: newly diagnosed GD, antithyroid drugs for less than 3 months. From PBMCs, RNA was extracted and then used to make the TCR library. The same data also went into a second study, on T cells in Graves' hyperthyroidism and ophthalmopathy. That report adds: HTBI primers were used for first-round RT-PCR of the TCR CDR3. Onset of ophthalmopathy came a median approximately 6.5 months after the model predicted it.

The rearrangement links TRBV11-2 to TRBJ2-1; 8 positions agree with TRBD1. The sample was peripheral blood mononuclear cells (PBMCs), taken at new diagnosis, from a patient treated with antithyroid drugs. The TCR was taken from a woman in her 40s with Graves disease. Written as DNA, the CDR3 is TGTGCCAGCAGCTTGGGGGGACAGGCGTACAATGAGCAGTTCTTC. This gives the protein CASSLGGQAYNEQFF.